The 27 T cell receptor beta chains below come from one sample, sequenced in a study of healthy donors' naive CD4 and CD8 T cells. TCR libraries were built from about 0.55 ug of total RNA by linear amplification. TCRdb reanalysed the reads using MiXCR and keeps one entry per CDR3 protein. This table has about 180,000 distinct CDR3 sequences, over 60% appearing once. The sequenced sample consisted of naive CD4+ and CD8+ T cells sorted from blood, pooled from several donors. The receptors were sampled from a pool of human donors in good health; the sample pools cells from several healthy donors.

The rearrangement links TRBV2 to TRBJ2-3, with D unresolved. CDR3 length: 14 amino acids. The V gene lost 4 bases and the J gene lost 1 base, with 9 bases spanning the gap. The germline gives CDR1 SNHLY, CDR2 FYNNEI. CDR3 sequence reads: CASSGTLGTDTQYF. The CDR3 DNA reads TGTGCCAGCAGTGGCACTCTGGGCACAGATACGCAGTATTTT.

J is TRBJ2-7 and V is TRBV29-1; 10 bases agree with TRBD1. Germline V lookup: CDR1 SQVTM, CDR2 ANQGSEA. V lost 2 bases, J lost 6 bases, and 7 bases stayed unmatched. The CDR3 is 14 residues long. The CDR3 reads CSVETGTGVIEQYF. The CDR3 coding sequence is TGCAGCGTTGAAACCGGGACAGGGGTTATCGAGCAGTACTTC.

Regarding this clonotype: Germline and junction disagree at one end, which may indicate a read error. V usage is TRBV13 and J usage is TRBJ1-2, with no clear D. Germline lookup yields CDR1 PRHDT and CDR2 FYEKMQ (reference sequence). The CDR3 is made up of 16 amino acids. CDR3 region: CASSLGLLVGSDGHTF. The CDR3 bases are TGTGCCAGCAGCTTAGGCCTCCTGGTGGGTTCCGATGGCCACACCTTC.

The chain couples TRBV11-2 to TRBJ2-2; 9 bases line up with TRBD1. The germline V gene has CDR1 SGHAT and CDR2 FQNNGV. This CDR3 spans 17 amino acids. V shed 6 bases, J shed 7 bases, and the junction held 15 bases outside the gene matches. This CDR3 reads CASSSYPGTGSGGELFF. The CDR3 region has the DNA TGTGCCAGCAGTTCATATCCCGGGACAGGGTCCGGCGGGGAGCTGTTTTTT.

V gene TRBV29-1 combines with J gene TRBJ2-3, with D uncertain. The CDR3 totals 15 residues. From germline, CDR1 is SQVTM and CDR2 ANQGSEA. The V end was cut by 1 base, the J end by 2 bases, with 13 bases between. CDR3 DNA: TGCAGCGTTGAAGGCCTCGCCTGGGCCACAGATACGCAGTATTTT. Protein sequence: CSVEGLAWATDTQYF.

The chain combines TRBV29-1 with TRBJ2-1; perhaps TRBD1 as D (5 bases). This CDR3 has 13 amino acids. V shed 6 bases and J shed 2 bases, with 11 bases lying between them. CDR1 SQVTM and CDR2 ANQGSEA come from the germline V gene. The DNA for the CDR3 is TGCAGCGTCCATGGACAAGCCTACAATGAGCAGTTCTTC. This codes for CSVHGQAYNEQFF.

The chain recombines TRBV2 with TRBJ2-1, with TRBD2 matching 9 bases. Germline V gene sequence: CDR1 SNHLY, CDR2 FYNNEI. Unmatched junction bases numbered 10, after V lost 6 bases and J lost 7 bases. The CDR3 sequence is 15 residues long. The DNA for the CDR3 is TGTGCCAGCAGAGTTAGCGGGGGCCGTTATAATGAGCAGTTCTTC. It codes for CASRVSGGRYNEQFF.

This rearrangement joins TRBV6-5 to TRBJ2-1; 10 bases fit TRBD1. Germline lookup yields CDR1 MNHEY and CDR2 SVGAGI. This CDR3 is 18 amino acids long. J lost 5 bases, V lost 2 bases, and 12 bases had no gene match. This CDR3 reads CASSYGTGVSVWDNEQFF. In DNA form, the CDR3 reads TGTGCCAGCAGTTACGGGACAGGGGTGAGCGTATGGGACAATGAGCAGTTCTTC.

The chain has TRBV29-1 and TRBJ1-2; 7 bases agree with TRBD1. The V gene end was trimmed by 0 bases and the J gene end by 5 bases; junction bases not matched to a gene: 3. CDR3 length: 13 amino acids. Germline CDR1 is SQVTM and CDR2 is ANQGSEA. Written as DNA, the CDR3 is TGCAGCGTTGAAGACGGGACAGAGTATGGCTACACCTTC. As protein: CSVEDGTEYGYTF.

The chain uses TRBV29-1 and TRBJ1-2; D perhaps matches TRBD1 (6 bases). Germline V CDR1 and CDR2: SQVTM, ANQGSEA. Trimming removed 4 bases from V and 2 bases from J, with 8 bases in between. This CDR3 contains 12 residues. DNA for the CDR3: TGCAGCGTTGTCACAGGGAACTATGGCTACACCTTC. It yields the protein CSVVTGNYGYTF.

The CDR3 reads CASSPERSYEAFF. DNA of the CDR3: TGTGCCAGCAGCCCCGAGAGGTCGTATGAAGCTTTCTTT. The V call is TRBV6-2 or TRBV6-3, the J call TRBJ1-1; D unresolved. V lost 6 bases to trimming and J lost 7 bases, with 15 bases between them. Per the germline V gene, CDR1 is MNHEY and CDR2 is SVGEGT. The CDR3 sequence is 13 residues long.

This clonotype was seen more than once but under ten times. This chain uses TRBV29-1 with TRBJ1-2; D unresolved. The CDR3 is made up of 14 amino acids. Germline lookup yields CDR1 SQVTM and CDR2 ANQGSEA. Trimming removed 4 bases at V and 0 bases at J, with 12 bases between. DNA of the CDR3: TGCAGCGTTGTACTTCTAGGACCTAACTATGGCTACACCTTC. Protein: CSVVLLGPNYGYTF.

This chain joins TRBV6-5 and TRBJ1-2; D ambiguous. Germline values: CDR1 MNHEY, CDR2 SVGAGI. The V gene lost 3 bases and the J gene lost 8 bases, with 16 bases spanning the gap. The CDR3 has 14 amino acids. This CDR3 reads CASSYGHPAQGYTF. In DNA, the CDR3 is TGTGCCAGCAGTTATGGGCACCCAGCCCAGGGCTACACCTTC.

J is TRBJ2-1 and V is TRBV11-1; D uncertain. Trimming pared 0 bases from V and 4 bases from J, leaving 7 bases between. Looked up from germline, CDR1 is SGHAT and CDR2 is FQDESV (reference sequence). CDR3 size: 14 residues. The CDR3 spells CASSLAWNYNEQFF. CDR3 bases: TGTGCCAGCAGCTTAGCCTGGAATTACAATGAGCAGTTCTTC.

The V call is TRBV29-1, the J call TRBJ2-7; D is undetermined. The V end was cut by 4 bases, the J end by 3 bases, with 7 bases between. There are 11 residues in the CDR3. Germline V CDR1 and CDR2: SQVTM, ANQGSEA. This CDR3 reads CSVVGLYEQYV. CDR3 sequence (DNA): TGCAGCGTTGTGGGTCTCTACGAGCAGTACGTC.

CDR3 DNA: TGCAGTGCTAGAGTTACGGCGGAAGAGACCCAGTACTTC. Protein sequence: CSARVTAEETQYF. The rearrangement links TRBV20-1 to TRBJ2-5; D is uncertain. CDR1 and CDR2 (germline): DFQATT, SNEGSKA (reference sequence). This CDR3 is built from 13 residues. V was shortened by 1 base and J by 3 bases, with 9 bases between the two germline ends.

This clonotype appeared a few times. This rearrangement joins TRBV6-5 to TRBJ2-7; D is uncertain. This CDR3 has 15 residues. V was pared by 0 bases and J by 3 bases, with 12 bases between. The V gene's germline CDR1 is MNHEY and CDR2 SVGAGI. The CDR3, as DNA: TGTGCCAGCAGTTACTCGGCGACAACCTACTACGAGCAGTACTTC. Amino acid sequence: CASSYSATTYYEQYF.

The chain links TRBV6-4 to TRBJ1-1; no firm D call. The CDR3 is 12 residues long. Germline V gene lookup returns CDR1 MRHNA and CDR2 SNTAGT. Trimming removed 2 bases from V and 11 bases from J, with 12 bases in between. This chain's CDR3 is CASSDGGGGAFF. The CDR3 DNA sequence: TGTGCCAGCAGTGACGGAGGCGGAGGGGCTTTCTTT.

This clonotype has more than one count but fewer than ten. V is TRBV12-3 or TRBV12-4 and J is TRBJ1-1; 9 nucleotides align to TRBD1. The V segment lost 6 bases and the J segment 5 bases; nucleotides outside the gene matches: 4. The CDR3 has 13 amino acids. The CDR3 loop reads CASRGTGNTEAFF. The CDR3 coding sequence is TGTGCCAGCAGGGGGACAGGGAATACTGAAGCTTTCTTT.

The CDR3 nucleotides are TGTGCCAGTAGTATAGAGTGGACACCCTCCTACGAGCAGTACTTC. This encodes CASSIEWTPSYEQYF. This chain uses TRBV19 with TRBJ2-7, with D perhaps TRBD1 (5 bases). The CDR3 is made up of 15 amino acids. V was shortened by 0 bases and J by 0 bases, with 9 bases between the two germline ends. Germline CDR1 and CDR2: LNHDA and SQIVND (reference sequence).

The chain links TRBV19 to TRBJ1-5; D remains unclear. The CDR3 runs 14 residues. Trimming pared 2 bases from V and 1 base from J, leaving 6 bases between. Germline CDR1 and CDR2: LNHDA and SQIVND (reference sequence). The CDR3 is CASSIQESNQPQHF. CDR3 coding DNA: TGTGCCAGTAGTATACAGGAGAGCAATCAGCCCCAGCATTTT.

V gene TRBV6-5 combines with J gene TRBJ2-7, with a tentative D call TRBD1 (6 bases). Germline V lookup: CDR1 MNHEY, CDR2 SVGAGI. The CDR3 consists of 15 residues. V shed 6 bases and J shed 0 bases, with 15 bases lying between them. The CDR3 DNA reads as TGTGCCAGCAGCAGAACAGGGCTTAGCTCCTACGAGCAGTACTTC. It translates to CASSRTGLSSYEQYF.

The chain uses TRBV29-1 and TRBJ2-7; 7 positions match TRBD1. The junction had 12 bases not matched to a gene; V was cut back by 3 bases and J by 7 bases. Germline CDR1 and CDR2: SQVTM and ANQGSEA. CDR3 length: 14 residues. In DNA, the CDR3 is TGCAGCGTTGAGTGGGACAGCCTAGTCGGAGAGCAGTACTTC. This sequence encodes CSVEWDSLVGEQYF.

The gene calls are TRBV7-2 and TRBJ2-7, with 7 bases fitting TRBD1. V shed 5 bases and J 2 bases; nucleotides not matched to a gene: 6. In germline, CDR1 is SGHTA, CDR2 FQGNSA. The CDR3 covers 14 residues. The CDR3 is CASSAWTGAYEQYF. Written as DNA, the CDR3 is TGTGCCAGCAGCGCCTGGACAGGAGCCTACGAGCAGTACTTC.

This chain uses TRBV6-5 with TRBJ1-3; no clear D. The germline CDR1 and CDR2 sequences are MNHEY and SVGAGI. The CDR3 sequence is 12 residues long. The ends were cut back, 8 bases at V and 0 bases at J, with 5 bases in the middle. The DNA for the CDR3 is TGTGCCAGCCGGGACTCTGGAAACACCATATATTTT. Amino acids: CASRDSGNTIYF.

This clonotype was detected a few times. The V call is TRBV27, the J call TRBJ1-5; no firm D call. The V end lost 3 bases, the J end lost 0 bases, and 12 bases lay between the germline ends. CDR3 size: 16 residues. Per germline, CDR1 MNHEY and CDR2 SMNVEV (reference sequence). This CDR3 is CASSFTGEDSNQPQHF. DNA of the CDR3: TGTGCCAGCAGTTTTACCGGGGAAGATAGCAATCAGCCCCAGCATTTT.

This chain uses TRBV7-3 with TRBJ2-3, with 14 positions matching TRBD2. Germline trimming cut 2 bases from V and 5 bases from J; bases unmatched to any gene: 6. The CDR3 is 17 residues long. Germline V gene data show CDR1 as SGHTA and CDR2 as FQGTGA. CDR3 DNA sequence: TGTGCCAGCAGCTTAGGACTAGCGGGAGGCCAAATAGATACGCAGTATTTT. It translates to CASSLGLAGGQIDTQYF.